This T cell receptor beta chain was retrieved from a study of blood T cells in healthy people across ages. This CDR3 is 14 amino acids long. V was pared by 5 bases and J by 10 bases, with 9 bases of the junction left unmatched. CDR1 is SGDLS and CDR2 is YYNGEE in the germline V gene. General study findings and limits: Unknown CMV status may confound age-related changes in expanded clones. Long-lived donors carried more naive CD4+ cells and greater diversity than aged donors.

Primers used in a second PCR of about 7 to 12 cycles were a sample-barcoded 5' primer and a J-beta primer mix. Each cDNA molecule was tagged by a template-switch adaptor that had 12 random nucleotides. In TCRdb, the 5' RACE reads were re-called with MiXCR into one record per CDR3 protein. Counted here are hundreds of thousands of distinct CDR3 sequences, about a third occurring once; the ten biggest clones make up approximately 15%. This clonotype was counted many times. Its antigen is unidentified. The rearrangement uses TRBV9 and TRBJ1-6; 7 nucleotides line up with TRBD1. This receptor was identified in a woman older than 75 in good health. What was sequenced was blood. In nucleotides, the CDR3 is TGTGCCAGCAGTGGGGACAGTGTTTTGTCACCCCTCCACTTT. This encodes CASSGDSVLSPLHF.